This paragraph covers one T cell receptor (beta chain) sequence. What it binds is not known. One end of the junction fails to match germline, which may point to a read error. This record belongs to a study of identical twins. Study outcomes and limitations: Cross-sectional statistics, not tracking of the same donors, supported the conclusions. Fewer insertions marked abundant cord blood beta clonotypes; young adult naive trended weakly, memory not at all.

It was template switching that added a universal primer site, and there were unique molecular identifiers on the cDNA. TCRdb used MiXCR to reprocess the 5' RACE reads, holding one entry per CDR3 protein. The sample consists of roughly 470,000 distinct CDR3 sequences, approximately 14% of them appearing once. The data also belong to a second study, concerning yellow fever vaccine responses in identical twins.

Sequencing used CD4+ T cells sorted from blood. This clonotype was sampled from a young woman in good health.

CDR3 loop: CSVRVAEQHF. The CDR3 bases are TGCAGCGTTAGGGTTGCGGAGCAGCACTTC. This sequence joins TRBV29-1 and TRBJ2-7; no clear D. Per the germline V gene, CDR1 is SQVTM and CDR2 is ANQGSEA. The CDR3 runs to 10 residues.